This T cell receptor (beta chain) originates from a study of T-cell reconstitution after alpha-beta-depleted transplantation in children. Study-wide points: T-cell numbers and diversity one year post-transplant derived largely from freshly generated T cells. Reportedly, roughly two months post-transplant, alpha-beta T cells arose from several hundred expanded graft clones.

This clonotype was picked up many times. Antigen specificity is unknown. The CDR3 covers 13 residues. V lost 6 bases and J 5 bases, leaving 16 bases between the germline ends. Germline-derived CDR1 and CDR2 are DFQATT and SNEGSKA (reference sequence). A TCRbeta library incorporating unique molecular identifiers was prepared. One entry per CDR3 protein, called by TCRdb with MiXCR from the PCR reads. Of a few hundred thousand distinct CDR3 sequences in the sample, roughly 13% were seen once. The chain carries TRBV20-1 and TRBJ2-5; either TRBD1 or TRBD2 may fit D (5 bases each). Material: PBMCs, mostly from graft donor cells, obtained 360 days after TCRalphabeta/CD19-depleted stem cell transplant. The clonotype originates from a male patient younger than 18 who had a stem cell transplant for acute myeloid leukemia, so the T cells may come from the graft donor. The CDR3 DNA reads TGCAGTGCAACGGGAAGGGGTTGGGAGACCCAGTACTTC. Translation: CSATGRGWETQYF.